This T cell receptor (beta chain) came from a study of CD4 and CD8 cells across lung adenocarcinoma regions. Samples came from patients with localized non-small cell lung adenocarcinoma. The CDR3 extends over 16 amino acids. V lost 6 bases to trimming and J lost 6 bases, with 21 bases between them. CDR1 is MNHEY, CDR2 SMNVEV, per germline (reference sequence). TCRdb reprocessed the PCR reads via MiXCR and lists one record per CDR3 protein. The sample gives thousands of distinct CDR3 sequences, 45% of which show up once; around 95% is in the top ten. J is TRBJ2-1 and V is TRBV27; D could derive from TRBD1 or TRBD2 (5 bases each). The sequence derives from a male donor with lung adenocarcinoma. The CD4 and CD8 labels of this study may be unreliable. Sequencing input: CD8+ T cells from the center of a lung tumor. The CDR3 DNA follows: TGTGCCAGCAGCCTCACGGGGCGGGCCACAACCAATGAGCAGTTCTTC. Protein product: CASSLTGRATTNEQFF.